This T cell receptor (beta chain) was sequenced in a study of PD-1 blockade in mismatch repair-deficient tumors. Study findings and constraints: After pembrolizumab, tumor-resident clones rose rapidly, then generally contracted before radiologic responses.

All patients were mismatch repair deficient, assessed by either PCR or immunohistochemistry. Sequencing used immunoSEQ multiplex PCR; TCRdb keeps in-frame clones, though not all of them. The sample includes tens of thousands of clones, 81% of them seen just once. The CDR3 is made up of 12 amino acids. Germline V gene data show CDR1 as SGHTA and CDR2 as FQGNSA. The V and J ends lost 3 bases and 5 bases respectively, with 7 bases between them. Notes on this clone: Its antigen is not identified.

The sequencing used peripheral blood, collected 12 weeks after starting pembrolizumab. This TCR derives from an adult with mismatch repair-deficient cancer. The chain recombines TRBV7-2 with TRBJ2-5; D gene unclear. The CDR3 loop is CASSLEWETQYF. The DNA of the CDR3 is TGTGCCAGCAGCTTGGAATGGGAGACCCAGTACTTC.